This is a list of T cell receptor beta chains from one sample in a study of blood T cell repertoires in COVID-19. TCRdb's table, derived via immunoSEQ multiplex PCR, lists solely in-frame clones and lacks some. The data contain tens of thousands of clones, around 82% of them singletons. Sequenced sample: peripheral blood. These receptors all stem from a woman aged 80 or over with active or convalescent COVID-19. Both conserved end residues are part of each CDR3. A D gene is named only where the DNA matches it firmly. Clone size, where shown, is once, few, many, or a class for clones that have expanded.

>TRBD1|TRBJ2-1|TRBV7-9|.
CASSSEQGAEQFF
TGTGCCAGCAGCTCCGAACAGGGGGCTGAGCAGTTCTTC
>.|TRBJ1-1|TRBV28|.
CASSFRGALNTEAFF
TGTGCCAGCAGTTTCCGGGGGGCTTTGAACACTGAAGCTTTCTTT
>TRBD1|TRBJ2-7|TRBV28|.
CASSPSGQGGYEQYF
TGTGCCAGCAGTCCCTCCGGACAGGGGGGCTACGAGCAGTACTTC
>TRBD1|TRBJ1-5|TRBV10-2|.
CASSTQGDQPQHF
TGCGCCAGCAGTACACAGGGGGATCAGCCCCAGCATTTT
>TRBD2|TRBJ2-1|TRBV6-2/TRBV6-3|.
CASSLADSAGHEQFF
TGTGCCAGCAGCCTAGCGGACTCCGCGGGACATGAGCAGTTCTTC
>TRBD1|TRBJ2-7|TRBV6-2/TRBV6-3|.
CASSSLPGGEQYF
TGTGCCAGCAGTTCCCTTCCAGGGGGAGAGCAGTACTTC
>.|TRBJ1-1|TRBV7-9|.
CASSFPLREAFF
TGTGCCAGCAGCTTTCCCCTCCGTGAAGCTTTCTTT
>.|TRBJ1-2|TRBV9|.
CASSAGEEYGYTF
TGTGCCAGCAGCGCCGGAGAAGAGTATGGCTACACCTTC
>TRBD1|TRBJ1-4|TRBV18|.
CASSPTGGDEKLFF
TGTGCCAGCTCACCAACAGGGGGGGATGAAAAACTGTTTTTT
>TRBD2|TRBJ2-2|TRBV7-6|.
CASSLGEGPRLSGELFF
TGTGCCAGCAGCTTAGGGGAGGGACCTAGACTATCCGGGGAGCTGTTTTTT
>.|TRBJ2-1|TRBV12-1|.
CASSFAGRGYNEQFF
TGTGCCAGCAGCTTTGCGGGGCGGGGTTACAATGAGCAGTTCTTC
>.|TRBJ1-1|TRBV30|.
CAWTHKGHLNTEAFF
TGTGCCTGGACTCATAAGGGACATTTGAACACTGAAGCTTTCTTT
>.|TRBJ1-2|TRBV24-1|.
CATSVLQEGGYTF
TGTGCCACCAGTGTCCTTCAGGAGGGAGGCTACACCTTC
>TRBD2|TRBJ2-1|TRBV7-9|.
CASSGREGPPHEQFF
TGTGCCAGCAGCGGCCGGGAGGGCCCCCCCCATGAGCAGTTCTTC
>TRBD2|TRBJ2-7|TRBV3-1/TRBV3-2|.
CASSQVLAGGPGEQYF
TGTGCCAGCAGCCAAGTCCTAGCGGGAGGGCCGGGCGAGCAGTACTTC
>.|TRBJ2-7|TRBV18|.
CASSPAGPSYEQYF
TGTGCCAGCTCACCAGCGGGGCCCTCCTACGAGCAGTACTTC
>.|TRBJ2-3|TRBV13|.
CASSTHRVTSTDTQYF
TGTGCCAGCAGCACTCACAGGGTAACTAGCACAGATACGCAGTATTTT
>.|TRBJ1-1|TRBV5-1|.
CASRSTDLLRTEAFF
TGCGCCAGCAGGTCTACGGACTTGCTTAGGACTGAAGCTTTCTTT
>.|TRBJ1-1|TRBV9|.
CASSVGHQFKGTEAFF
TGTGCCAGCAGCGTAGGACACCAATTCAAGGGGACTGAAGCTTTCTTT
>TRBD2|TRBJ2-1|TRBV4-1|.
CASSQGTSGGYNEQFF
TGCGCCAGCAGCCAAGGGACTAGCGGAGGCTACAATGAGCAGTTCTTC
>.|TRBJ1-2|TRBV18|.
CASSRRTDPGGYTF
TGTGCCAGCTCGCGGAGGACGGATCCGGGGGGCTACACCTTC
>TRBD1|TRBJ2-7|TRBV27|few
CASRRTGGHEQYF
TGTGCCAGCAGACGGACAGGGGGTCACGAGCAGTACTTC